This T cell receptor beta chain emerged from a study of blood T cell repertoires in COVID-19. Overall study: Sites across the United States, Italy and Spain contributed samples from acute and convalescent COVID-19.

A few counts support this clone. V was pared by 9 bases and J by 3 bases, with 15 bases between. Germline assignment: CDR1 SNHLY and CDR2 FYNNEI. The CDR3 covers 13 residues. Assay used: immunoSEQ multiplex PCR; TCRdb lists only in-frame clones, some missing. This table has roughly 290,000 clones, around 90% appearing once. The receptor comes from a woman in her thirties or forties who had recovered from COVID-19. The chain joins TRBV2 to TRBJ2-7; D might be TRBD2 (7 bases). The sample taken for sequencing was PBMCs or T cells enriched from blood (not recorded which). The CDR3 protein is CASGRRGGYEQYF. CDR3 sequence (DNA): TGTGCCAGTGGGAGAAGGGGGGGCTACGAGCAGTACTTC.